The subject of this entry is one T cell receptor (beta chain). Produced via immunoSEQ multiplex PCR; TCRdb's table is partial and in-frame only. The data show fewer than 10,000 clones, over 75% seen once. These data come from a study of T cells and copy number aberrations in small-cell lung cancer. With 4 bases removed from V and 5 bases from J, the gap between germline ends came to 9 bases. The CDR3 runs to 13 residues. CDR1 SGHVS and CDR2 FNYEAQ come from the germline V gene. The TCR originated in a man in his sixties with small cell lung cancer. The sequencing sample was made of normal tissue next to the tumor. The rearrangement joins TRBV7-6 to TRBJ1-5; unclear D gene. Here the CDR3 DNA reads TGTGCCAGCAGCTCGGCTCGATATCAGCCCCAGCATTTT. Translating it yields CASSSARYQPQHF.